This T cell receptor (beta chain) was identified in a study of T cells in Graves' hyperthyroidism and ophthalmopathy. Study-level findings and limits: In validation, the model predicted ophthalmopathy. These predictions came a median about 6.5 months before onset.

On this clonotype: Its specificity is unknown.

Researchers took RNA transcripts and amplified the TCR beta CDR3 regions from them. The HTBI primer set was used in a first-round RT-PCR of the TCR CDR3. TCRdb re-called the multiplex PCR reads with MiXCR, one entry per CDR3 protein. The sample lists 400,000 to 450,000 distinct CDR3 sequences; roughly 15% were seen once. This CDR3 spans 16 amino acids. The germline V gene encodes CDR1 DFQATT and CDR2 SNEGSKA (reference sequence). Between the trimmed V and J ends, which lost 3 bases and 2 bases, there was a span of 20 bases. The rearrangement joins TRBV20-1 to TRBJ2-7; the D gene is possibly TRBD2 (6 bases). Sample: blood. This TCR came from a man in his late teens or twenties with Graves' ophthalmopathy. The CDR3 is CSARNEGRDPPYEQYF. CDR3 in DNA: TGCAGTGCTAGGAATGAGGGGCGGGATCCCCCCTACGAGCAGTACTTC.